This TCR beta chain was recorded in a study of siplizumab effects on memory and regulatory T cells. Study conclusions and caveats: The suppressive capacity of proliferating Tregs from siplizumab cultures remained unconfirmed. There appeared to be greater diversity in naive T cells than in memory cells, and naive T cells seemed major contributors to the alloresponse.

TCRdb keeps only in-frame clones here, not all; method: immunoSEQ multiplex PCR. The data hold roughly 120,000 clones, with roughly 94% observed a single time. Concerning this clone: Its antigen is unknown.

The sequenced sample consisted of non-Treg CD4+ T cells sorted from blood. The receptor was isolated from a human donor in good health.

CDR3 sequence reads: CASSKWDRTETQYF. The CDR3 coding sequence is TGTGCCAGCAGCAAGTGGGATCGAACCGAGACCCAGTACTTC. The chain is built from TRBV27 and TRBJ2-5; no clear D. The length of the CDR3 is 14 residues. Trimming shortened V by 6 bases and J by 5 bases, and 16 bases separated the two germline ends. CDR1 is MNHEY, CDR2 SMNVEV, per germline (reference sequence).